What follows is one TCR beta chain and its context. The CDR3 contains 14 residues. Germline loops: CDR1 MNHEY, CDR2 SMNVEV (reference sequence). V was pared by 3 bases and J by 7 bases, with 10 bases between. This record comes from a study of blood T cell repertoires in COVID-19. Clones were sequenced by immunoSEQ multiplex PCR, and TCRdb holds only the in-frame ones, with some missing. The table records under 300,000 clones, around 90% of them present only once. Individuals drawn from around 25 US areas were about 18 to 90 years old. The clonotype comes from a human donor in a cohort exposed to, infected with or recovered from COVID-19 (not recorded which). The donor label of this sample is uncertain. This chain connects TRBV27 to TRBJ1-6; D ambiguous. The sequencing sample was made of PBMCs or T cells enriched from blood (not recorded which). In DNA form, the CDR3 reads TGTGCCAGCAGTTTGGGGAGGCGAAATTCACCCCTCCACTTT. This translates into CASSLGRRNSPLHF.